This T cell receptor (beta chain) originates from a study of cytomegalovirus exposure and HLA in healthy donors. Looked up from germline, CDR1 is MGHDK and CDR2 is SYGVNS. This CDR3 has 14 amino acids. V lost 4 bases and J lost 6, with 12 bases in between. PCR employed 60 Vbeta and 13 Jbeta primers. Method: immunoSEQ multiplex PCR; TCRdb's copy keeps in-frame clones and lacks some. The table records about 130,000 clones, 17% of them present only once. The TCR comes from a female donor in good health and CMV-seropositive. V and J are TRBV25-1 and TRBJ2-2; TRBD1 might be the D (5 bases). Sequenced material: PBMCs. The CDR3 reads CASSAQGTAGELFF. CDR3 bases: TGTGCCAGCAGTGCTCAGGGTACAGCCGGGGAGCTGTTTTTT.